Listed here are 14 T cell receptor beta chains from one sample, sequenced in a study of blood T cell repertoires in COVID-19. Using immunoSEQ multiplex PCR, the repertoire was profiled, and TCRdb retains in-frame clones only, with some absent. The data show 150,000 to 200,000 clones, with approximately 78% seen just once and around 2.8% held by the top ten. Source material: peripheral blood. These receptors were collected from a woman older than 75 with active or convalescent COVID-19.

The rearrangement uses TRBV5-1 and TRBJ1-4, with a tentative D call TRBD1 (5 bases). The germline V gene has CDR1 SGHRS and CDR2 YFSETQ. Trimming removed 4 bases at V and 8 bases at J, with 12 bases between. The CDR3 consists of 13 residues. CDR3 protein: CASSRGSTEKLFF. In DNA form, the CDR3 reads TGCGCCAGCAGCCGGGGGAGTACAGAAAAACTGTTTTTT.

The count of this clone is one. This rearrangement joins TRBV5-4 to TRBJ2-1, with TRBD1 matching over 8 bases. The CDR3 runs to 14 residues. Germline-derived CDR1 and CDR2 are SGHNT and YYREEE (reference sequence). V lost 0 bases, J lost 9 bases, and 5 bases stayed unmatched. For the CDR3, the DNA is TGTGCCAGCAGCTTGGAAGGACAGGGAAGTGAGCAGTTCTTC. Translating it yields CASSLEGQGSEQFF.

The V gene is TRBV5-1, the J gene TRBJ2-6; maybe TRBD1 (5 bases). CDR3 length equals 18 residues. The germline V gene has CDR1 SGHRS and CDR2 YFSETQ. Trimming shortened V by 0 bases and J by 0 bases, and 13 bases separated the two germline ends. For the CDR3, the DNA is TGCGCCAGCAGCTTGGAACAGGCCTCGCGCTCTGGGGCCAACGTCCTGACTTTC. Protein product: CASSLEQASRSGANVLTF.

In this sample, this clone turned up a few times. The genes are TRBV11-2 and TRBJ1-5; a possible D gene is TRBD1 (6 bases). Trimming took off 0 bases at V and 3 bases at J, with 9 bases between the two ends. Germline-derived CDR1 and CDR2 are SGHAT and FQNNGV. The CDR3 is 15 amino acids. As DNA, the CDR3 is TGTGCCAGCAGCTTAGATTGGACAGTCAATCAGCCCCAGCATTTT. This codes for CASSLDWTVNQPQHF.

This chain joins TRBV12-3 or TRBV12-4 and TRBJ1-6, with unresolved D. This CDR3 comprises 12 residues. The V and J ends lost 3 bases and 10 bases respectively, with 7 bases between them. CDR3 sequence (DNA): TGTGCCAGCAGTTTGGAGCGGTCACCCCTCCACTTT. It yields the protein CASSLERSPLHF.

V is TRBV28 and J is TRBJ1-2, with D uncertain. In germline, CDR1 is MDHEN, CDR2 SYDVKM. The V end lost 2 bases, the J end lost 5 bases, and 12 bases lay between the germline ends. This CDR3 region has 14 residues. In DNA form, the CDR3 reads TGTGCCAGCAGTTTACCCCAGGTTCCATATGGCTACACCTTC. It translates to CASSLPQVPYGYTF.

The chain couples TRBV28 to TRBJ1-2, with TRBD1 identical over 7 bases. V was clipped by 6 bases and J by 7 bases; unmatched bases: 8. In germline, CDR1 is MDHEN, CDR2 SYDVKM. The CDR3 totals 13 residues. Here the CDR3 reads CASSLSDRLGYTF. DNA for the CDR3: TGTGCCAGCAGCCTATCGGACAGGCTTGGCTACACCTTC.

This clone was seen once. J is TRBJ2-4 and V is TRBV7-2; perhaps TRBD2 as D (6 bases). The germline CDR1 and CDR2 sequences are SGHTA and FQGNSA. Trimming removed 3 bases from V and 5 bases from J, with 11 bases in between. This CDR3 spans 14 amino acids. CDR3 in amino acids: CASSFTSSQNIQYF. CDR3 bases: TGTGCCAGCAGCTTCACTAGCAGTCAAAACATTCAGTACTTC. Variable domain in full (rest from reference TRBV7-2 and TRBJ2-4): GAGVSQSPSNKVTEKGKDVELRCDPISGHTALYWYRQSLGQGLEFLIYFQGNSAPDKSGLPSDRFSAERTGGSVSTLTIQRTQQEDSAVYLCASSFTSSQNIQYFGAGTRLSVL.

In DNA, the CDR3 is TGTGCCAGCAGGATACAGGGGGCGCGCGATGAAAAACTGTTTTTT. Amino acids: CASRIQGARDEKLFF. V is TRBV2 and J is TRBJ1-4; the match to TRBD1 covers 9 bases. Trimming removed 6 bases from V and 6 bases from J; junction bases left unmatched: 8. The CDR3 spans 15 residues. Germline V gives CDR1 SNHLY, CDR2 FYNNEI.

CDR3 sequence reads: CASNVAGGNTGELFF. CDR3 nucleotide sequence: TGTGCCAGCAATGTAGCGGGGGGAAACACCGGGGAGCTGTTTTTT. The chain combines TRBV28 with TRBJ2-2; the match to TRBD2 covers 10 bases. Germline trimming cut 7 bases from V and 2 bases from J; bases unmatched to any gene: 4. Germline CDR1 is MDHEN and CDR2 is SYDVKM. This CDR3 contains 15 residues.

The chain employs TRBV19 and TRBJ1-1; D remains unclear. V lost 7 bases to trimming and J lost 1 base, with 13 bases between them. Germline V gene lookup returns CDR1 LNHDA and CDR2 SQIVND (reference sequence). This CDR3 is built from 14 residues. As DNA, the CDR3 is TGTGCCAGTATGGGCGTGGAGGGGAACACTGAAGCTTTCTTT. Amino acid sequence: CASMGVEGNTEAFF.

V is TRBV7-9 and J is TRBJ2-2; 7 bases agree with TRBD1. Germline CDR1 and CDR2: SEHNR and FQNEAQ (reference sequence). CDR3 length equals 15 residues. V dropped 4 bases and J dropped 5; count of bases not matched to a gene: 7. CDR3 amino acids: CASSSAEGQTGELFF. CDR3 DNA: TGTGCCAGCAGCTCCGCCGAGGGACAGACCGGGGAGCTGTTTTTT.

This chain joins TRBV28 and TRBJ2-2; 9 nucleotides match TRBD2. The CDR3 runs 15 residues. Germline V lookup: CDR1 MDHEN, CDR2 SYDVKM. The trim removed 1 base at V and 4 bases at J, leaving 1 base unmatched. CDR3 DNA sequence: TGTGCCAGCAGTTTATCACTAGCGGGCACCGGGGAGCTGTTTTTT. This codes for CASSLSLAGTGELFF. The whole variable domain, filled in from reference TRBV28 and TRBJ2-2, reads DVKVTQSSRYLVKRTGEKVFLECVQDMDHENMFWYRQDPGLGLRLIYFSYDVKMKEKGDIPEGYSVSREKKERFSLILESASTNQTSMYLCASSLSLAGTGELFFGEGSRLTVL.

In this sample, this clone turned up a few times. The chain is built from TRBV18 and TRBJ2-5; D call uncertain. This CDR3 has 15 residues. V was cut by 1 base and J by 1 base, with 10 bases left in between. The V gene's germline CDR1 is KGHSH and CDR2 LQKENI. DNA of the CDR3: TGTGCCAGCTCACCACAGGCAGGCCCCCAAGAGACCCAGTACTTC. It specifies CASSPQAGPQETQYF.